This T cell receptor (beta chain) was found in a study of blood T cells in healthy people across ages. Comments on this clonotype: The antigen is undetermined.

V dropped 4 bases and J dropped 3 bases, with 22 bases sitting between them. The CDR3 spans 17 residues. Notes on the study in general: Higher diversity, along with more naive CD4+ cells, distinguished long-lived donors from aged donors. With donor CMV status unknown, expanded clonotype changes were possibly confounded.

A J-beta primer mix and a sample-barcoded 5' primer were used in a second PCR of about 7 to 12 cycles. Carrying 12 random nucleotides, a template-switch adaptor labeled each individual cDNA molecule. Sequencing of every sample gave 3 million or more CDR3-containing paired-end reads. MiXCR, applied by TCRdb to the 5' RACE reads, yields one record per CDR3 protein. Here the sample spans around 600,000 distinct CDR3 sequences, around 50% being singletons. This sequence was found in a man older than 75 in good health. The J gene is TRBJ2-7, the V gene TRBV12-3 or TRBV12-4; D is perhaps TRBD1 or TRBD2 (5 bases each). The sequenced material came from blood. The CDR3 DNA reads as TGTGCCAGCAGTTCGACCCGAGGGACGAGCGGATTCTACGAGCAGTACTTC. Protein product: CASSSTRGTSGFYEQYF.